This T cell receptor (beta chain) was retrieved from a study of CD8 T cells in Susac syndrome. Reverse transcription of roughly 0.5 to 1 ug RNA was carried out with random hexamers. MiXCR, run by TCRdb on the immunoSEQ multiplex PCR reads, gives a single entry per CDR3 protein. The data hold under 200,000 distinct CDR3 sequences, with around 94% observed a single time. The V and J ends lost 3 bases and 4 bases, in that order; junction bases with no gene match: 2. This CDR3 contains 12 residues. The germline V gene encodes CDR1 SQVTM and CDR2 ANQGSEA. This sequence originates from a human donor in good health. The material sequenced was CD4+ T cells from PBMCs. The chain recombines TRBV29-1 with TRBJ2-5, with 7 bases that match TRBD1. This CDR3 reads CSVDTGVETQYF. The CDR3 bases are TGCAGCGTTGACACAGGGGTAGAGACCCAGTACTTC.